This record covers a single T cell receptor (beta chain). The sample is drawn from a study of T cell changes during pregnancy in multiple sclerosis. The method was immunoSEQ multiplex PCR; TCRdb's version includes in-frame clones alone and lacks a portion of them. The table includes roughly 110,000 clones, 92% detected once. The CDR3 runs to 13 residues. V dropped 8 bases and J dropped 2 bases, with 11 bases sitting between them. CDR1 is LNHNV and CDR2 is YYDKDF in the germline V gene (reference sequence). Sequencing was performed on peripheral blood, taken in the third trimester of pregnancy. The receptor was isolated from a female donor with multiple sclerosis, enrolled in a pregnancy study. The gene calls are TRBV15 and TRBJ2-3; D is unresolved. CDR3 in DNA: TGTGCCACCCGTTTTAGTTCCACAGATACGCAGTATTTT. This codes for CATRFSSTDTQYF.